This T cell receptor (beta chain) was sequenced during a study of T cell changes during pregnancy in multiple sclerosis. The CDR3 loop spans 16 amino acids. The germline CDR1 and CDR2 sequences are SNHLY and FYNNEI. V shed 3 bases and J 0 bases; nucleotides not matched to a gene: 2. The table came from immunoSEQ multiplex PCR; TCRdb's copy has only in-frame clones and leaves some out. The repertoire holds 35,000 to 45,000 clones, with roughly 89% as singletons. The material sequenced was CD4+ T cells from peripheral blood mononuclear cells, taken before pregnancy. J is TRBJ1-6 and V is TRBV2, with TRBD1 matching over 7 bases. The sequence came from a female donor with multiple sclerosis, enrolled in a pregnancy study. Written as DNA, the CDR3 is TGTGCCAGCAGTGAGGACAGGAGCTCCTATAATTCACCCCTCCACTTT. The encoded protein is CASSEDRSSYNSPLHF.